Sequencing of this T cell receptor (beta chain) was carried out in a study of graft-versus-host responses after intestinal transplantation. Profiling relied on immunoSEQ multiplex PCR, and the TCRdb table lists in-frame clones only, not all of them. The sample carries about 120,000 clones, just under 95% recorded once. Remarks on this clone: Its specificity is unknown.

CDR3 length: 16 residues. V lost 0 bases and J lost 0, with 11 bases in between. Germline assignment: CDR1 MNHEY and CDR2 SVGAGI. The source was unstimulated CD4+ T cells sorted from spleen or lymph node cells, collected before intestinal transplant. The sequence was obtained from a human donor who received an intestinal transplant. The gene calls are TRBV6-5 and TRBJ1-2; D gene uncertain. CDR3: CASSYSLDGPNYGYTF. DNA for the CDR3: TGTGCCAGCAGTTACTCTCTGGACGGCCCTAACTATGGCTACACCTTC.